Following are 17 T cell receptor beta chains from one sample sequenced in a study of cytomegalovirus exposure and HLA in healthy donors (TCRdb year 2017). Library method: the immunoSEQ multiplex PCR assay. The multiplex PCR relied on a mix of 60 forward primers for TCR Vbeta segments and 13 reverse primers for TCR Jbeta segments. TCRdb re-hosts the immuneACCESS table, in-frame sequences only. Its copies lack some clones; in the studies checked, an unresolved V gene accounts for under half of them, and the cause for the rest is not known. The sample yields 150,000 to 200,000 clones; under 80% were counted once. In total, the top ten clones hold around 3.2% of the sample. The sequencing sample was made of PBMCs. The receptors stem from a female donor in good health and CMV-seronegative.

The rearrangement links TRBV6-5 to TRBJ2-2; 11 positions match TRBD2. Germline V gives CDR1 MNHEY, CDR2 SVGAGI. J gave up 3 bases and V 6 bases, and 3 bases lay outside the gene matches. The CDR3 is 15 amino acids. The CDR3 sequence is CASSALAGDTGELFF. The CDR3 coding sequence is TGTGCCAGCAGCGCACTAGCGGGAGACACCGGGGAGCTGTTTTTT.

This chain links TRBV6-1 with TRBJ1-3; 7 bases match TRBD1. Germline CDR1 is MNHNS and CDR2 is SASEGT. The CDR3 sequence is 13 residues long. J gave up 4 bases and V 11 bases, and 8 bases lay outside the gene matches. As DNA, the CDR3 is TGTGCCGGCCGACAGGGATCGGGAAACACCATATATTTT. Its protein product is CAGRQGSGNTIYF.

The chain has TRBV19 and TRBJ1-1; 7 nucleotides line up with TRBD1. Trimming removed 6 bases from V and 4 bases from J; junction bases left unmatched: 17. Germline CDR1 and CDR2: LNHDA and SQIVND (reference sequence). There are 17 residues in the CDR3. Here the CDR3 DNA reads TGTGCCAGTAGCGTATTAAAAGGACAGGACACTACCACTGAAGCTTTCTTT. Amino acid sequence: CASSVLKGQDTTTEAFF.

The J gene is TRBJ2-3, the V gene TRBV2; TRBD2 matches 15 bases. The CDR3 runs to 14 residues. The germline gives CDR1 SNHLY, CDR2 FYNNEI. V was pared by 8 bases and J by 3 bases, with 0 bases of the junction left unmatched. The CDR3 DNA follows: TGTGCCAGCGGACTAGCGGGGGGGACAGATACGCAGTATTTT. As protein: CASGLAGGTDTQYF.

With regard to this clone: The junction differs from germline at one of its ends, possibly a read error. The chain couples TRBV5-1 to TRBJ1-1, with D hard to call. This CDR3 is built from 14 residues. CDR1 and CDR2 from the germline V gene are SGHRS and YFSETQ. The CDR3 sequence is CASSPWEGWTGAFF. The CDR3 coding sequence is TGCGCCAGCAGCCCCTGGGAGGGTTGGACTGGAGCTTTCTTT.

In its sample, this clone was seen many times. V is TRBV5-1 and J is TRBJ2-7; 7 positions match TRBD1. The V segment lost 1 base and the J segment 4 bases; nucleotides outside the gene matches: 5. This CDR3 contains 14 residues. Germline assignment: CDR1 SGHRS and CDR2 YFSETQ. CDR3 in DNA: TGCGCCAGCAGCTTGCAGGGACAGAGATACGAGCAGTACTTC. Its translation: CASSLQGQRYEQYF.

This clone has just one count. V usage is TRBV30 and J usage is TRBJ1-2; the D gene is possibly TRBD1 (6 bases). The V gene's germline CDR1 is GTSNPN and CDR2 SVGIG (reference sequence). The CDR3 totals 12 residues. Trimming took off 4 bases at V and 2 bases at J, with 8 bases between the two ends. In DNA, the CDR3 is TGTGCCTGGAACAGGGCAAACTATGGCTACACCTTC. Residues: CAWNRANYGYTF.

A few counts support this clone. The CDR3 nucleotides are TGTGCCAGCAGTTCTGGGACTAGCGGGGGAAATGAGCAGTTCTTC. As protein: CASSSGTSGGNEQFF. The V gene is TRBV6-6, the J gene TRBJ2-1; 14 positions match TRBD2. This CDR3 comprises 15 residues. V lost 4 bases and J lost 7; bases outside the gene matches: 3. CDR1 MNHNY and CDR2 SVGAGI come from the germline V gene (reference sequence).

The sample holds a few counts of this clone. This sequence joins TRBV6-4 and TRBJ2-3, with TRBD2 matching over 8 bases. From germline, CDR1 is MRHNA and CDR2 SNTAGT. The CDR3 contains 15 residues. V shed 0 bases, J shed 6 bases, and the junction held 5 bases outside the gene matches. The CDR3 loop reads CASSDSAGVVDTQYF. As DNA, the CDR3 is TGTGCCAGCAGTGACTCAGCGGGAGTGGTGGATACGCAGTATTTT.

The chain couples TRBV27 to TRBJ2-1, with TRBD2 matching over 9 bases. The CDR3 runs to 17 residues. Looked up from germline, CDR1 is MNHEY and CDR2 is SMNVEV (reference sequence). Trimming removed 4 bases from V and 3 bases from J; junction bases left unmatched: 10. For the CDR3, the DNA is TGTGCCAGCAGTTCCCCCCACGGCGGGGGGGTCTACAATGAGCAGTTCTTC. Protein sequence: CASSSPHGGGVYNEQFF.

This clone was counted between two and nine times. V usage is TRBV7-3 and J usage is TRBJ2-7; D is uncertain. The CDR3 length is 15 residues. V gave up 2 bases and J gave up 4 bases, with 15 bases separating them. CDR1 is SGHTA, CDR2 FQGTGA, per germline. The CDR3 region has the DNA TGTGCCAGCAGCTTAGCGGCTACTACGATTTACGAGCAGTACTTC. As protein: CASSLAATTIYEQYF.

This chain joins TRBV19 and TRBJ2-4; 11 bases agree with TRBD2. The CDR3 consists of 16 residues. Germline CDR1 is LNHDA and CDR2 is SQIVND (reference sequence). V lost 4 bases, J lost 3 bases, and 5 bases stayed unmatched. Here the CDR3 DNA reads TGTGCCAGTAGTAGTAGCGGGAGGGCCGGCAAAAACATTCAGTACTTC. Encoded protein: CASSSSGRAGKNIQYF.

This sequence joins TRBV19 and TRBJ1-1, with D possibly matching TRBD1 (6 bases). CDR1 and CDR2 from the germline V gene are LNHDA and SQIVND (reference sequence). Trimming cost V 5 bases and J 3 bases, with 13 bases left between them. The CDR3 sequence is 14 residues long. The CDR3 protein is CASSEQGAYTEAFF. The CDR3 DNA reads as TGTGCCAGTAGTGAACAGGGTGCATACACTGAAGCTTTCTTT.

The chain couples TRBV19 to TRBJ1-2; no reliable D call. Germline CDR1 reads LNHDA; CDR2 reads SQIVND (reference sequence). V was clipped by 2 bases and J by 6 bases, with 19 bases between them. The CDR3 is made up of 16 amino acids. The CDR3 reads CASSIISGGGPHGYTF. The CDR3 bases are TGTGCCAGTAGTATAATCTCGGGTGGAGGTCCTCATGGCTACACCTTC.

The rearrangement uses TRBV28 and TRBJ1-2; D remains ambiguous. The CDR3 has 18 residues. V was clipped by 5 bases and J by 0 bases, with 22 bases between them. Germline V gene lookup returns CDR1 MDHEN and CDR2 SYDVKM. The CDR3 sequence: CASSQPSRALPANYGYTF. CDR3 coding DNA: TGTGCCAGCAGTCAACCCTCGCGGGCCCTCCCCGCTAACTATGGCTACACCTTC.

A word on this clone: The CDR3 end shows no conserved phenylalanine or tryptophan, and so a read error is likely. The chain employs TRBV6-5 and TRBJ1-1, with unresolved D. Trimming removed 6 bases from V and 2 bases from J, with 10 bases in between. The germline V gene encodes CDR1 MNHEY and CDR2 SVGAGI. CDR3 length: 13 residues. In DNA form, the CDR3 reads TGTGCCAGCAGCCCAGGATCTAACACTGAAGCTTTCTCT. Residues: CASSPGSNTEAFS.

Comment on this clone: Compared with germline, one end of the junction differs, possibly owing to a read error. The V call is TRBV7-9, the J call TRBJ2-7; 7 positions agree with TRBD1. Germline V gene lookup returns CDR1 SEHNR and CDR2 FQNEAQ (reference sequence). This CDR3 has 12 residues. The CDR3 bases are TGTTCCAGCAGCTTATCAGGGGGCGAGCAGTACTTC. It codes for CSSSLSGGEQYF.